Listed here is a single T cell receptor (beta chain). This clonotype was recorded at least ten times. The antigen it recognizes is unknown. One base away there is no much larger clone; base qualities are not given. V loses 6 bases at its end and J loses 7 bases; junction bases beyond the gene matches: 8. Inclusive of the bounding cysteine and phenylalanine, the CDR3 is 15 residues long. Solely the CDR3 DNA is kept, with 45 bases framed from the first base. CDR1 and CDR2 (MDHEN, SYDVKM) derive from the germline V gene. The data were obtained in a study of regulatory T cells in long-lasting Graves disease (dated by TCRdb to about 2021). For context, the study as a whole: To count as having persistent Graves' disease, a patient had to have received antithyroid drug treatment for over 5 years with TSH receptor autoantibodies remaining persistently positive. Patients with persistent Graves' disease were compared with patients with newly diagnosed Graves' disease using TCR sequencing and RNA sequencing of peripheral blood. The study took place in China and was registered as a clinical trial. TCR sequencing covered around 13 persistent and around 20 newly diagnosed Graves' disease patients, some 33 samples in total. Persistent Graves' disease patients in the clinical cohort had taken antithyroid drugs for around 10 years on average. The paper's findings and limits, for the study overall: Persistent disease showed preferential use of TRBV28, TRBJ1-2 and TRBJ2-5, whereas newly diagnosed disease favored TRBV20-1 and TRBJ2-1. The study examined only peripheral blood because the primary lesion, thyroid tissue, could not be accessed. Sequencing and analysis were limited to the TCR beta chain. More public clonotypes were shared among persistent patients (under 3,000) than among newly diagnosed patients (more than 950). As a limitation, the authors acknowledged that the small sample size may reduce accuracy. Lower TCR Shannon entropy and fewer highly expanded clones were observed in persistent Graves' disease patients than in newly diagnosed patients, which suggested clonal expansion.

The time point label, as the study defines it: persistent/refractory GD, antithyroid drugs over 5 years with positive TRAb. For both TCR sequencing and RNA sequencing, RNA was extracted from PBMCs in TRIzol. Graves' disease was diagnosed according to American Thyroid Association guidelines. Patients for the study were recruited at an endocrinology department in Xi'an, China. Each patient gave about 9.1 milliliters of peripheral blood, collected in an EDTA anticoagulant tube. Ficoll Paque Plus density gradient separation was used to isolate PBMCs, and no additional T cell sorting was done. An Agilent 2100 Bioanalyzer and agarose gel were used to check RNA quality, while a NanoDrop 2000 measured RNA concentration. The library was built by means of multiplex PCR. Sequencer: Illumina HiSeq 4000. TCR beta libraries were built with iRepertoire HTBI primers and Arm-PCR amplification of CDR3 regions. Gel purification was performed on PCR products prior to sequencing. The authors' pipeline ran thus. Gene usage analysis of CDR3 amino acid clonotypes relied on the approximately 60 TRBV and more than twelve TRBJ segments identified across samples. COPE and FqMerger were used to merge the filtered high-quality paired reads into contigs. BLAST was used to align contigs to the IMGT TRBV, TRBD and TRBJ reference genes, and CDR3 was defined following IMGT. Highly expanded clones were defined as clonotypes with a frequency above 0.1%. Shannon entropy was used to measure repertoire diversity, and the Gini coefficient was used to measure V-J evenness. Clonotypes shared by more than one individual were considered public. TCRdb reprocessing: public reads trimmed at Q25 with fastp, clones called with MiXCR, in-frame beta chains kept. Identical CDR3 protein sequences are pooled into one entry, listed with their most common genes and DNA. The V and J calls shown here were made by TCRdb, not taken from the authors' results. This sample holds 350,000 to 500,000 distinct CDR3 sequences; over 20% were observed only once. The ten most abundant clones make up roughly an eighth of the sample.

Here the sequenced sample was peripheral blood mononuclear cells (PBMCs), taken when the disease was refractory, from a patient treated with antithyroid drugs. The sequence derives from a female donor with Graves disease. The sequence joins TRBV28 to TRBJ2-4; 11 of the junction bases match TRBD2. The DNA sequence follows: TGTGCCAGCAGCCGAAGTAGCGGGAGGGGGAACATTCAGTACTTC. Translation gives CASSRSSGRGNIQYF.